The T cell receptor (beta chain) described here comes from a study of OX40 agonist ivuxolimab in advanced cancers. Study-level points and caveats: Antigen specificity remained undetermined for the expanded peripheral T cells.

Worth noting for this clone: Its cognate antigen is unknown.

The CDR3 sequence is 13 residues long. Germline CDR1 WNHNN, CDR2 SYGVQD (reference sequence). V was pared by 3 bases and J by 6 bases, with 12 bases between. TCRdb's table, derived via immunoSEQ multiplex PCR, lists solely in-frame clones and lacks some. The sample includes 70,000 to 75,000 clones, about 85% of them seen just once. The chain couples TRBV10-1 to TRBJ2-7; tentative D call: TRBD1 (6 bases). The source material was CD4+ or CD8+ T cells sorted from blood, sampled in a trial of the OX40 agonist ivuxolimab. This TCR derives from an adult with an advanced solid tumor such as melanoma, head and neck, liver or kidney cancer. CDR3 DNA: TGCGCCAGCAGTGACTTACAGGGCATCGAGCAGTACTTC. Protein product: CASSDLQGIEQYF.